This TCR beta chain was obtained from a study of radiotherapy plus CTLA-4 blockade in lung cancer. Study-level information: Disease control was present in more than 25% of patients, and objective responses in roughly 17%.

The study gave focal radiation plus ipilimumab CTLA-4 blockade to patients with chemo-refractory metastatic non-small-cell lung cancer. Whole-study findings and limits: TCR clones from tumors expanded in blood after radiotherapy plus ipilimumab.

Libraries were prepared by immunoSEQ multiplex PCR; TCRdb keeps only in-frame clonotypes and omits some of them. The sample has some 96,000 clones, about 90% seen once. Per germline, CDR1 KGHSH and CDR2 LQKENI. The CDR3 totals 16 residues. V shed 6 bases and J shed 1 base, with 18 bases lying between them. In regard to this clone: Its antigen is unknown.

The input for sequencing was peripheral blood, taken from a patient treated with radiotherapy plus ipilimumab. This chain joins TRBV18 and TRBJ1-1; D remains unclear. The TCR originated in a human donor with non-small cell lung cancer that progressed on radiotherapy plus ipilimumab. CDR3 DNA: TGTGCCAGCTCCCAAGGCCCCGTTGGGAGGAACACTGAAGCTTTCTTT. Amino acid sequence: CASSQGPVGRNTEAFF.